The clone carrying this TCR beta chain was observed a few times. Trimming pared 1 base from V and 10 bases from J, leaving 11 bases between. The CDR3 extends over 13 amino acids. Germline V gene lookup returns CDR1 LGHNA and CDR2 YSLEER. This record comes from a study of blood T cells in healthy people across ages. Using a J-beta primer mix together with a sample-barcoded 5' primer, a second PCR was run for about 7 to 12 cycles. TCRdb recomputed calls from the 5' RACE reads with MiXCR, one row per CDR3 protein. The table shows under 1,000,000 distinct CDR3 sequences, with 36% occurring only once. The sequenced sample was blood. The chain combines TRBV4-3 with TRBJ2-1; D gene ambiguous. This TCR was recovered from a man aged 18 to 30 in good health. CDR3 coding DNA: TGCGCCAGCAGCCAAGGAAACCCAAGGGAGCAGTTCTTC. Translation gives CASSQGNPREQFF.